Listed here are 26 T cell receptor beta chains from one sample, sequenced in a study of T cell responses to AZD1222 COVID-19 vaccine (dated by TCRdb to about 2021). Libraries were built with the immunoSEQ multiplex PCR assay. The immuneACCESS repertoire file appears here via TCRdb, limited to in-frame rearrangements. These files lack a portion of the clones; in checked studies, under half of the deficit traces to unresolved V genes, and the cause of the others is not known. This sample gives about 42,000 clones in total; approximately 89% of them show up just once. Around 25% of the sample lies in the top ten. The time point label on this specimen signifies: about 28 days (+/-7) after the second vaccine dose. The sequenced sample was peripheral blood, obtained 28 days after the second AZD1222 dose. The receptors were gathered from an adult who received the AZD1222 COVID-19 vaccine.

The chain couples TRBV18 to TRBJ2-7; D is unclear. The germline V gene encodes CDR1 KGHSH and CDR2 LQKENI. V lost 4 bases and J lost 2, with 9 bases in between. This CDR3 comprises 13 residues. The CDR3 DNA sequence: TGTGCCAGCTCACTAGGATATACCTACGAGCAGTACTTC. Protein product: CASSLGYTYEQYF. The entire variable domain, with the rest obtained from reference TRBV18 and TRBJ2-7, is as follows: NAGVMQNPRHLVRRRGQEARLRCSPMKGHSHVYWYRQLPEEGLKFMVYLQKENIIDESGMPKERFSAEFPKEGPSILRIQQVVRGDSAAYFCASSLGYTYEQYFGPGTRLTVT.

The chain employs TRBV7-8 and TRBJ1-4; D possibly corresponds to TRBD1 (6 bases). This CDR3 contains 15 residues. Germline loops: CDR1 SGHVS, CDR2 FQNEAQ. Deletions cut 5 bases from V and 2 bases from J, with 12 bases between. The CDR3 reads CASSVTGFTNEKLFF. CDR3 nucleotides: TGTGCCAGCAGCGTCACAGGGTTTACTAATGAAAAACTGTTTTTT. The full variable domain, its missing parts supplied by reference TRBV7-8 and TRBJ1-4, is GAGVSQSPRYKVAKRGQDVALRCDPISGHVSLFWYQQALGQGPEFLTYFQNEAQLDKSGLPSDRFFAERPEGSVSTLKIQRTQQEDSAVYLCASSVTGFTNEKLFFGSGTQLSVL.

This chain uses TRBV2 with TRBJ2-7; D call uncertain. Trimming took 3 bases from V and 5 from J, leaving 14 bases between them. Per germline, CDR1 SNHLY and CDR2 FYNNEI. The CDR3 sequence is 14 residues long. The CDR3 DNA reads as TGTGCCAGCAGTGAGCAGTCGGGCGTCCACGAGCAGTACTTC. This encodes CASSEQSGVHEQYF.

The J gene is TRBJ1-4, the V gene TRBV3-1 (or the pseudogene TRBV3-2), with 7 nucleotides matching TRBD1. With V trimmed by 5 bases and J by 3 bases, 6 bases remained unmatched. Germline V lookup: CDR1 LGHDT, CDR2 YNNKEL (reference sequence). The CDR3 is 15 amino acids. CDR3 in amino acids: CASSLRQGSNEKLFF. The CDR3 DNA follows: TGTGCCAGCAGCTTGCGACAGGGCTCTAATGAAAAACTGTTTTTT.

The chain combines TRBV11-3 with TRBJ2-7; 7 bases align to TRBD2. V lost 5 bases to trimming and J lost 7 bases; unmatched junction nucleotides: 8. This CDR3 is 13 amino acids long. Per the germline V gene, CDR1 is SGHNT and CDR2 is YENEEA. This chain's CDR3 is CASSREAGREQYF. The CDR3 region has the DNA TGTGCCAGCAGCCGGGAGGCAGGTCGGGAGCAGTACTTC.

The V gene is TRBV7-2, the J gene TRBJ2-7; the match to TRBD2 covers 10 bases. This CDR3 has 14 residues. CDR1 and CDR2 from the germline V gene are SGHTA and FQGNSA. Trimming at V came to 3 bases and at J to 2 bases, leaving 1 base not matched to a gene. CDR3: CASSFTSGAYEQYF. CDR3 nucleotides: TGTGCCAGCAGCTTTACTAGCGGGGCCTACGAGCAGTACTTC.

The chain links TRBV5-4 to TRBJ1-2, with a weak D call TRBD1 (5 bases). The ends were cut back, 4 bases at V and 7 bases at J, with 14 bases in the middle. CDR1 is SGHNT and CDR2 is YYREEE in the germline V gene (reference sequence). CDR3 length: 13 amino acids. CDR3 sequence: CASSTGTVGGYTF. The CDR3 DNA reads TGTGCCAGCAGCACCGGGACGGTGGGTGGCTACACCTTC.

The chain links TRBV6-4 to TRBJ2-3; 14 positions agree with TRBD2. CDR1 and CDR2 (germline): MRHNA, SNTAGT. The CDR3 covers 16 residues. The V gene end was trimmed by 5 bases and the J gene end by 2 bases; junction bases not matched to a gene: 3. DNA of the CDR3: TGTGCCAGCAGTAGACTAGCGGGAGGGCCCACAGATACGCAGTATTTT. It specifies CASSRLAGGPTDTQYF.

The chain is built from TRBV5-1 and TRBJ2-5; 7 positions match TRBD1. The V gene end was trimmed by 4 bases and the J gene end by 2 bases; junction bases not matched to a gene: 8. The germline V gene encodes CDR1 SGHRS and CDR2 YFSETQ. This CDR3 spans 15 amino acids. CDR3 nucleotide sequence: TGCGCCAGCAGCCCCTCGGGGACAGTACAAGAGACCCAGTACTTC. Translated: CASSPSGTVQETQYF.

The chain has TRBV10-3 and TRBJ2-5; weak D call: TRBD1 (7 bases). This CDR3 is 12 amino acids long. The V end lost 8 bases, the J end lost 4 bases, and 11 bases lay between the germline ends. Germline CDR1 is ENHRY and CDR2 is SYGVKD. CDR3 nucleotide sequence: TGTGCCATCGGACAGGAGGGAGAGACCCAGTACTTC. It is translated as CAIGQEGETQYF.

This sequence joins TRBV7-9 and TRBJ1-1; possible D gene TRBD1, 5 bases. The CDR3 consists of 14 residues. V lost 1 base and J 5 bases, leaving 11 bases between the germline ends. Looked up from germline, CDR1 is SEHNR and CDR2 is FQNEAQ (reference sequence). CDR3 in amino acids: CASSLDGGGTEAFF. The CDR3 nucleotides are TGTGCCAGCAGCTTAGATGGGGGAGGAACTGAAGCTTTCTTT.

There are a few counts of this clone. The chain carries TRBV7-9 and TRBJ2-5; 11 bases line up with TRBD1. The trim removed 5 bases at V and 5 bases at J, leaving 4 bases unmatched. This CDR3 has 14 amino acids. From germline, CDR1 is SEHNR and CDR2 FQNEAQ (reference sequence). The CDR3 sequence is CASSGTGGEETQYF. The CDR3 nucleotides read TGTGCCAGCAGCGGGACAGGGGGAGAGGAGACCCAGTACTTC.

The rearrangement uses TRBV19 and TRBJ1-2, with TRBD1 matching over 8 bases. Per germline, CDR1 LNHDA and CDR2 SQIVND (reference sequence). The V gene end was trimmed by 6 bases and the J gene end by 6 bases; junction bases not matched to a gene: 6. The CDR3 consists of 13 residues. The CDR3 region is CASRIRGLDGYTF. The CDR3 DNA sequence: TGTGCCAGTAGAATCAGGGGGCTCGATGGCTACACCTTC.

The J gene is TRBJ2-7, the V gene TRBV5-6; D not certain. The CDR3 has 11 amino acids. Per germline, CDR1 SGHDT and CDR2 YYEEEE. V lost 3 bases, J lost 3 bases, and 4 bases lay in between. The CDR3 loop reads CASSSYYEQYF. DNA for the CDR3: TGTGCCAGCAGCTCTTACTACGAGCAGTACTTC.

In nucleotides, the CDR3 is TGTGCCAGCATGGCCCTCACCGGGGAAGCTTTCTTT. This translates into CASMALTGEAFF. The rearrangement links TRBV11-2 to TRBJ1-1; D is unclear. With 7 bases removed from V and 8 bases from J, the gap between germline ends came to 14 bases. In germline, CDR1 is SGHAT, CDR2 FQNNGV. This CDR3 contains 12 residues.

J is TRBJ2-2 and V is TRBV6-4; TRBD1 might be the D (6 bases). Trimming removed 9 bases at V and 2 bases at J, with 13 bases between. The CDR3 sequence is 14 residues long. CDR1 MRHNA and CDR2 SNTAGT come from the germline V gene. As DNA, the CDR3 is TGTGCCAGTCGGACAGACACTAACACCGGGGAGCTGTTTTTT. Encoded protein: CASRTDTNTGELFF.

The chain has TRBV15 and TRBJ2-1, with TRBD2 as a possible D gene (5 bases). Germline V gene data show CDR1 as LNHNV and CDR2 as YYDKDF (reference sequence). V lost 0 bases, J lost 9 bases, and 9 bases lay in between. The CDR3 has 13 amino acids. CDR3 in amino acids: CATSRDIGSEQFF. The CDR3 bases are TGTGCCACCAGCAGAGATATAGGGAGTGAGCAGTTCTTC.

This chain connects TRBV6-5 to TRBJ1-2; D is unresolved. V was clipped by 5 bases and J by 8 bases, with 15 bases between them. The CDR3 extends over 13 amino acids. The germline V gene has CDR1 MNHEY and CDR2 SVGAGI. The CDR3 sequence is CASSPRPGWGYTF. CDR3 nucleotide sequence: TGTGCCAGCAGTCCTCGACCTGGATGGGGCTACACCTTC.

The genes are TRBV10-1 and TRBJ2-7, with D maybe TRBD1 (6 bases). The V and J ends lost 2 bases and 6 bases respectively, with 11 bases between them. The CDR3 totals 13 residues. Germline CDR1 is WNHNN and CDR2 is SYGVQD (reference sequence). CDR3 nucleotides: TGCGCCAGCAGTGAGGTGCAGGGGTGCGAGCAGTACTTC. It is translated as CASSEVQGCEQYF.

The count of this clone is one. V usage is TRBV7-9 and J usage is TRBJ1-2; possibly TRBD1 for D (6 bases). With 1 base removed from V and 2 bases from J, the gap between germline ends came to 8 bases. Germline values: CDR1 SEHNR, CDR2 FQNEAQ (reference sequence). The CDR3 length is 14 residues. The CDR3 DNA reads TGTGCCAGCAGCTTAGACGGACAGAACTATGGCTACACCTTC. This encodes CASSLDGQNYGYTF.

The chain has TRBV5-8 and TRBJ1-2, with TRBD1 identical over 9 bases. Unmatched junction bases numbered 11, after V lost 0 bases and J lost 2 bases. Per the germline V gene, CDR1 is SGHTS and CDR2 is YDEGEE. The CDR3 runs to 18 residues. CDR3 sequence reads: CASSLVHRGQGPNYGYTF. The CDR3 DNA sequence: TGTGCCAGCAGCTTGGTCCATCGGGGACAGGGCCCGAACTATGGCTACACCTTC.

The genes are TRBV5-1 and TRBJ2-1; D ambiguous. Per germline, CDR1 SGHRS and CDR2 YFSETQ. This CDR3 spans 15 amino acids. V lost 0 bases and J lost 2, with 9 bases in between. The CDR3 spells CASSLVLGTYNEQFF. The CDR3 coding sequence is TGCGCCAGCAGCTTGGTCCTGGGCACCTACAATGAGCAGTTCTTC.

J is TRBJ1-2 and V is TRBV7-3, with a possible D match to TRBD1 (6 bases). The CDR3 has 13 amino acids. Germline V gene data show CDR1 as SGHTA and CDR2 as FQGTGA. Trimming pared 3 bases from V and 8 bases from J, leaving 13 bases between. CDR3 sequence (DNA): TGTGCCAGCAGCTTTAGAGGGGGAGGCGGCTACACCTTC. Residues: CASSFRGGGGYTF.

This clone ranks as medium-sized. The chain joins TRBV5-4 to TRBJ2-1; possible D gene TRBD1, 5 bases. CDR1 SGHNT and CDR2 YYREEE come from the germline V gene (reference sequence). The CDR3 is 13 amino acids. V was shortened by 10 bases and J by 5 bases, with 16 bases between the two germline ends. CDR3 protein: CALLGQGNNEQFF. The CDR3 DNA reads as TGTGCCCTTTTGGGGCAGGGAAACAATGAGCAGTTCTTC.

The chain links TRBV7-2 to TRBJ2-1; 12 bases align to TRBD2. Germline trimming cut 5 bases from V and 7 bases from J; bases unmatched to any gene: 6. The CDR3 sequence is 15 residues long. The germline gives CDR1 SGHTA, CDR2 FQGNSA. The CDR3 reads CASSNRLAGVNEQFF. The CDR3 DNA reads TGTGCCAGCAGCAACCGACTAGCGGGGGTGAATGAGCAGTTCTTC.

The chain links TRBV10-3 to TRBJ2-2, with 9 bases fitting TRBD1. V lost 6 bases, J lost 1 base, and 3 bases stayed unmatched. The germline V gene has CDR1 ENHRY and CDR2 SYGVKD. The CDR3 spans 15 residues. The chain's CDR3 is CAISPGQGNTGELFF. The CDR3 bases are TGTGCCATCAGCCCGGGACAGGGGAACACCGGGGAGCTGTTTTTT.